Each of the 6 T cell receptor beta chains below was sequenced from the same sample in a study of PD-1 blockade in classical Hodgkin lymphoma. The method was immunoSEQ multiplex PCR; TCRdb's version includes in-frame clones alone and lacks a portion of them. Of fewer than 35,000 clones listed, around 81% are singletons. The sample's time point: cycle 4 day 1 (C4D1), after 6 weeks of nivolumab. Every patient had relapsed following autologous stem cell transplantation, and cohorts differed in brentuximab vedotin exposure. This specimen was peripheral blood mononuclear cells (PBMCs), taken before the fourth cycle of nivolumab. These receptors were obtained from a human donor with classical Hodgkin lymphoma.

This clone showed up just once. At one end, the junction sequence differs from germline, possibly due to a read error. The rearrangement joins TRBV15 to TRBJ2-5; possible D gene TRBD2, 6 bases. The CDR3 runs to 14 residues. Germline V lookup: CDR1 LNHNV, CDR2 YYDKDF (reference sequence). The CDR3 region is CATGREVSLETQYF. DNA for the CDR3: TGTGCCACCGGCAGGGAGGTCAGTCTGGAGACCCAGTACTTC.

J is TRBJ1-4 and V is TRBV4-2; 8 nucleotides line up with TRBD1. The length of the CDR3 is 19 residues. The V and J ends lost 0 bases and 7 bases, in that order; junction bases with no gene match: 16. The germline CDR1 and CDR2 sequences are LGHNA and YNFKEQ. The CDR3 loop is CASSQDLQILWTGFEKLFF. The CDR3 DNA reads as TGTGCCAGCAGCCAAGATCTTCAGATATTGTGGACAGGGTTTGAAAAACTGTTTTTT.

CDR3 amino acids: CASRQGLNTEAFF. The CDR3 DNA reads as TGTGCCAGCAGGCAGGGTCTAAACACTGAAGCTTTCTTT. J is TRBJ1-1 and V is TRBV6-1; D is possibly TRBD1 (5 bases). CDR3 length: 13 amino acids. The V and J ends lost 6 bases and 2 bases respectively, with 10 bases between them. Germline values: CDR1 MNHNS, CDR2 SASEGT.

The chain carries TRBV15 and TRBJ2-3; D is undetermined. Looked up from germline, CDR1 is LNHNV and CDR2 is YYDKDF (reference sequence). The V end lost 4 bases, the J end lost 4 bases, and 12 bases lay between the germline ends. The length of the CDR3 is 14 residues. Here the CDR3 DNA reads TGTGCCACCAGCAAGACCAGCGTCGCAGATACGCAGTATTTT. Amino acids: CATSKTSVADTQYF.

There are a few counts of this clone. The chain recombines TRBV7-2 with TRBJ1-2; tentative D call: TRBD1 (5 bases). The CDR3 has 14 amino acids. Germline V gives CDR1 SGHTA, CDR2 FQGNSA. Trimming cost V 1 base and J 2 bases, with 8 bases left between them. CDR3 loop: CASSLGQGNYGYTF. As DNA, the CDR3 is TGTGCCAGCAGCTTAGGGCAGGGAAACTATGGCTACACCTTC.

Only a few counts were recorded for this clone. The chain carries TRBV5-5 and TRBJ2-2, with a weak D call TRBD2 (6 bases). The germline gives CDR1 SGHKS, CDR2 YYEKEE (reference sequence). The CDR3 is 14 residues long. The V end was cut by 4 bases, the J end by 6 bases, with 13 bases between. The CDR3 region is CASSPEPGAGELFF. CDR3 sequence (DNA): TGTGCCAGCAGCCCGGAACCGGGGGCCGGGGAGCTGTTTTTT.